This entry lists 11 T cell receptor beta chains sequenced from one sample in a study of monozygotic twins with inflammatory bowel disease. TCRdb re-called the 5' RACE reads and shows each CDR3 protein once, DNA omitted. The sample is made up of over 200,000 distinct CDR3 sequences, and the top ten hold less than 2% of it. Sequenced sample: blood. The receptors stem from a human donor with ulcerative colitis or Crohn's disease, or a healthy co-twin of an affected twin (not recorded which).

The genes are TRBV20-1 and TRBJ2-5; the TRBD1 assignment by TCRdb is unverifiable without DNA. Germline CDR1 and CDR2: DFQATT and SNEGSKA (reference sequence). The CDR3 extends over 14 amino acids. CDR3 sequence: CSAPGTGGLETQYF.

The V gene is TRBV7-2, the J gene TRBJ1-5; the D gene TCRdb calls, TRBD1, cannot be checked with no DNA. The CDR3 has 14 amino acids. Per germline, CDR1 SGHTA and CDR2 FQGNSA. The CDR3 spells CASRDIGDIQPQHF.

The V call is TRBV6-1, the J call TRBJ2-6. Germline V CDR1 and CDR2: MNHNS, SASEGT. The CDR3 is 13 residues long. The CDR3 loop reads CASRPNGANVLTF.

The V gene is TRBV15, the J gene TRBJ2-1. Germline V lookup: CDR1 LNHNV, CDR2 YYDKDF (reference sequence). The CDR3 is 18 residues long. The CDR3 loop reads CATSSLKIMSGYPNEQFF.

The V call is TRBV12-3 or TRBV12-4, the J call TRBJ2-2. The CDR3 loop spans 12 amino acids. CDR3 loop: CASSTNTGELFF.

CDR3 region: CASSRGIYGYTF. V gene TRBV19 combines with J gene TRBJ1-2; TCRdb reports TRBD1, a call that lacks DNA to check it against. Germline V gives CDR1 LNHDA, CDR2 SQIVND (reference sequence). The CDR3 has 12 residues.

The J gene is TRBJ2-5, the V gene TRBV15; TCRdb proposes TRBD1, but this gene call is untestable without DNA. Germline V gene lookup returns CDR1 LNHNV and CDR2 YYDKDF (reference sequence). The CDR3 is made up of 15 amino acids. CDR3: CATSRVTTREETQYF.

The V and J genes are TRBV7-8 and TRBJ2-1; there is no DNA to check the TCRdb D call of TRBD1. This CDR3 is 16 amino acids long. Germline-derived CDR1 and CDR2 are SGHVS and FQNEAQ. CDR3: CASSSGVGQGGYEQFF.

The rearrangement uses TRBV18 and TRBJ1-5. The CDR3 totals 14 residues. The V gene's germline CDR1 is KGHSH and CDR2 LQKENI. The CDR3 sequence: CASSPRNQDQPQHF.

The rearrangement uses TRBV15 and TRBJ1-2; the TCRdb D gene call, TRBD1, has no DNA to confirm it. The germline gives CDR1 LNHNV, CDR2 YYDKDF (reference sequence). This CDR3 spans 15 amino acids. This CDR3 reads CATRHPDSHQEGYTF.

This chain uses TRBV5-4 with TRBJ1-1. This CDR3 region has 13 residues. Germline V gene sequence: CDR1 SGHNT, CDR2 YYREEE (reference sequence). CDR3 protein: CASSLGSNTEAFF.